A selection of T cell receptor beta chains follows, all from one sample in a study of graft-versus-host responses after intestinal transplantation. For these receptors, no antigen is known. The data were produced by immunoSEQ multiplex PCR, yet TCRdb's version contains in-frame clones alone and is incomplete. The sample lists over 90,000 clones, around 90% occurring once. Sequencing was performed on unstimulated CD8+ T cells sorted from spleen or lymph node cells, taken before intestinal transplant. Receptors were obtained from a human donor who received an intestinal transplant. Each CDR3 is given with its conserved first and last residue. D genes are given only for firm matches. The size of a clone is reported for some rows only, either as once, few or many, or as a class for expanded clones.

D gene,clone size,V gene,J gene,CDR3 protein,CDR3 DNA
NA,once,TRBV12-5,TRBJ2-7,CASGRPQTSSSYEQYF,TGTGCTAGTGGTCGCCCCCAAACTAGCAGCTCCTACGAGCAGTACTTC
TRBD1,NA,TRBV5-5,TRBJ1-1,CASSSGVQGVRGVSEAFF,TGTGCCAGCAGCTCAGGGGTCCAGGGGGTGAGGGGTGTATCTGAAGCTTTCTTT
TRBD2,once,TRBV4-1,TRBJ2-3,CASSQSGREKDTQYF,TGCGCCAGCAGCCAAAGCGGGAGGGAGAAAGATACGCAGTATTTT
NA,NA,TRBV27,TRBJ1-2,CASSLSQGTNGYTF,TGTGCCAGCAGTTTATCACAGGGAACTAATGGCTACACCTTC
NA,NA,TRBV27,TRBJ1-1,CASSLFRGAMNTEAFF,TGTGCCAGCAGTTTATTTCGGGGGGCCATGAACACTGAAGCTTTCTTT
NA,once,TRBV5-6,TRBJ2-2,CASGRGAANTGELFF,TGTGCCAGCGGCAGGGGCGCCGCGAACACCGGGGAGCTGTTTTTT
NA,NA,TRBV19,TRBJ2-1,CASSIRLLYNEQFF,TGTGCCAGTAGTATTAGACTACTCTACAATGAGCAGTTCTTC
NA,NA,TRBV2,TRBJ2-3,CASSGVVGSEIEDTQYF,TGTGCCAGCAGTGGGGTGGTAGGGAGTGAGATCGAGGATACGCAGTATTTT
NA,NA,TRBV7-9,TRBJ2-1,CASSLVSSYDNEQFF,TGTGCCAGCAGCTTAGTGAGCTCATACGACAATGAGCAGTTCTTC
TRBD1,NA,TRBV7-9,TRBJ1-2,CASSLAGTARAYGYTF,TGTGCCAGCAGCTTAGCCGGGACAGCCAGGGCCTATGGCTACACCTTC
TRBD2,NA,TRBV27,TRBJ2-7,CASSLRGLAAYEQYF,TGTGCCAGCAGTTTGCGGGGACTAGCGGCCTACGAGCAGTACTTC
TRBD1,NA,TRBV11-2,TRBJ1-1,CASSGTGGMNTEAFF,TGTGCCAGCAGCGGGACAGGGGGCATGAACACTGAAGCTTTCTTT
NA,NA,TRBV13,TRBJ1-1,CASSLGKDRRNTEAFF,TGTGCCAGCAGCTTAGGCAAAGACAGGAGGAACACTGAAGCTTTCTTT
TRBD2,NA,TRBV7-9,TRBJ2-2,CASSFPRLAGEYGELFF,TGTGCCAGCAGCTTCCCTCGACTAGCGGGGGAGTACGGGGAGCTGTTTTTT
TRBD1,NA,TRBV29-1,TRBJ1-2,CSVEARGRAYGYTF,TGCAGCGTTGAGGCCAGGGGGCGCGCCTATGGCTACACCTTC
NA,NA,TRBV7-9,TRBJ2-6,CASSSQGGRGANVLTF,TGTGCCAGCAGCTCCCAGGGCGGCCGAGGGGCCAACGTCCTGACTTTC
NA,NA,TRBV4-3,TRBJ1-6,CASSLNRNGNSPLHF,TGCGCCAGCAGTCTGAACCGAAACGGGAATTCACCCCTCCACTTT
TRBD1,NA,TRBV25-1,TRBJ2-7,CASSATGASYEQYF,TGTGCCAGCAGTGCAACAGGGGCCTCCTACGAGCAGTACTTC
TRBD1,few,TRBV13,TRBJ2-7,CASSSVAGTESHEQYF,TGTGCCAGCAGCTCCGTTGCCGGGACAGAAAGCCACGAGCAGTACTTC
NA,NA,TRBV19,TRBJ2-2,CASSIFRPGELFF,TGTGCCAGTAGTATTTTCAGGCCTGGGGAGCTGTTTTTT
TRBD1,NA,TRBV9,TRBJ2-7,CASSVAEGAGGFEQYF,TGTGCCAGCAGCGTAGCCGAGGGGGCAGGGGGCTTCGAGCAGTACTTC
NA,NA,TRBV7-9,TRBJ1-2,CASSLALNYGYTF,TGTGCCAGCAGCTTAGCACTGAACTATGGCTACACCTTC
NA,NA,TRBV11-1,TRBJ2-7,CASSLAGGSYEQYF,TGTGCCAGCAGCTTAGCAGGGGGCTCCTACGAGCAGTACTTC
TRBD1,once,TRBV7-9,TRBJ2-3,CASSLRDRDTDTQYF,TGTGCCAGCAGCTTACGGGACAGGGACACAGATACGCAGTATTTT
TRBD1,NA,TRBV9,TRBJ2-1,CASSAAGTGVYNEQFF,TGTGCCAGCAGCGCTGCCGGGACAGGGGTCTACAATGAGCAGTTCTTC
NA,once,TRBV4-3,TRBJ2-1,CASSQARGRSSYNEQFF,TGCGCCAGCAGCCAAGCGCGGGGGCGTAGCTCCTACAATGAGCAGTTCTTC
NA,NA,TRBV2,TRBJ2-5,CASSLRIKELPADQETQYF,TGTGCCAGCAGCCTCAGGATTAAGGAACTCCCGGCCGATCAAGAGACCCAGTACTTC
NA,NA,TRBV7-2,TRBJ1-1,CASSLALGHPMNTEAFF,TGTGCCAGCAGCTTAGCGCTAGGACATCCCATGAACACTGAAGCTTTCTTT
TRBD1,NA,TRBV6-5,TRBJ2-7,CASSYAQTGAYEQYF,TGTGCCAGCAGTTACGCCCAGACAGGGGCTTACGAGCAGTACTTC
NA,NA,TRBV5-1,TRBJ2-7,CASSLGTSSYEQYF,TGCGCCAGCAGCTTGGGCACTTCCTCCTACGAGCAGTACTTC
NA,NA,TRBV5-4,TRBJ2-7,CASSLRGGAPDEQYF,TGTGCCAGCAGCTTGCGAGGGGGGGCCCCTGACGAGCAGTACTTC
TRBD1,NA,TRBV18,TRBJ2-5,CASSPPFGRGQETQYF,TGTGCCAGCTCACCACCGTTCGGCAGGGGGCAAGAGACCCAGTACTTC
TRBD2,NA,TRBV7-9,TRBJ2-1,CASSQVTSGSHNEQFF,TGTGCCAGCAGCCAGGTGACTAGCGGGAGTCATAATGAGCAGTTCTTC
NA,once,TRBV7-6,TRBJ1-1,CASSLGGVEAFF,TGTGCCAGCAGCTTAGGGGGGGTTGAAGCTTTCTTT
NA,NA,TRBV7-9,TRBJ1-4,CASSLAPTGGFEKLFF,TGTGCCAGCAGCTTAGCCCCGACAGGCGGCTTTGAAAAACTGTTTTTT
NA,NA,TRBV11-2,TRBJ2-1,CASSLVQGIFYNEQFF,TGTGCCAGCAGCTTAGTCCAGGGGATTTTCTACAATGAGCAGTTCTTC
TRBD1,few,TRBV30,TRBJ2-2,CAWDGQGVTGELFF,TGTGCCTGGGATGGACAGGGGGTTACCGGGGAGCTGTTTTTT
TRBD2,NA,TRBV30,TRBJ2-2,CAWREGASGPWELFF,TGTGCCTGGAGGGAAGGGGCTAGCGGGCCCTGGGAGCTGTTTTTT
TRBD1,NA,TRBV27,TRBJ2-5,CASSLTGQGGLSQETQYF,TGTGCCAGCAGTTTAACGGGACAGGGTGGGTTGTCCCAAGAGACCCAGTACTTC
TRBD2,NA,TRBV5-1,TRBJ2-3,CASSYFGRGTDTQYF,TGCGCCAGCAGCTACTTCGGGAGGGGAACAGATACGCAGTATTTT
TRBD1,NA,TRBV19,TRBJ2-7,CASSWTGTYEQYF,TGTGCCAGTAGTTGGACAGGCACCTACGAGCAGTACTTC
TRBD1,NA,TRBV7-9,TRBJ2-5,CASSGRQGAETQYF,TGTGCCAGCAGCGGTCGACAGGGGGCGGAGACCCAGTACTTC
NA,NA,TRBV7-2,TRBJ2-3,CASSPLGVGINTDTQYF,TGTGCCAGCAGCCCGCTGGGAGTAGGGATTAACACAGATACGCAGTATTTT
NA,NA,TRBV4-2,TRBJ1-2,CASSQAREPNYGYTF,TGTGCCAGCAGCCAGGCCCGTGAACCTAACTATGGCTACACCTTC
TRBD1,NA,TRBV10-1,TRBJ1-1,CARTGSNTEAFF,TGCGCCAGGACAGGGTCGAACACTGAAGCTTTCTTT
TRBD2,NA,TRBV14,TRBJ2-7,CASSLLGGEKVSYEQYF,TGTGCCAGCAGCCTCCTGGGGGGGGAGAAGGTCTCCTACGAGCAGTACTTC
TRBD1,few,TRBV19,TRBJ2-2,CASSIGTGATGELFF,TGTGCCAGTAGTATAGGGACAGGGGCCACCGGGGAGCTGTTTTTT
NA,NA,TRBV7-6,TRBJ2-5,CASSLGVVETQYF,TGTGCCAGCAGCTTAGGAGTCGTCGAGACCCAGTACTTC
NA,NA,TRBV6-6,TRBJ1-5,CASTPQPGESQPQHF,TGTGCCAGCACCCCCCAGCCGGGGGAATCTCAGCCCCAGCATTTT
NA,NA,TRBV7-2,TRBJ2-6,CASSLDVTGLVFGANVLTF,TGTGCCAGCAGCTTAGATGTAACAGGTCTGGTGTTTGGGGCCAACGTCCTGACTTTC
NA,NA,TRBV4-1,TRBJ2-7,CASSPRFSGTYEQYF,TGCGCCAGCAGCCCTAGATTTAGCGGAACCTACGAGCAGTACTTC
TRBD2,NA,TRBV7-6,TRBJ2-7,CASSSLPRGTSGSYEQYF,TGTGCCAGCAGCTCTCTACCACGCGGGACTAGCGGGAGCTACGAGCAGTACTTC
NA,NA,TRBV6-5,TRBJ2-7,CASSYSRDYEQYF,TGTGCCAGCAGTTATAGCAGGGACTACGAGCAGTACTTC
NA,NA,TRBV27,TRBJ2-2,CASSLGTRNTGELFF,TGTGCCAGCAGTTTAGGGACACGGAACACCGGGGAGCTGTTTTTT
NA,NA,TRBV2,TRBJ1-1,CASRAGGRNTEAFF,TGTGCCAGCAGGGCGGGGGGGCGGAACACTGAAGCTTTCTTT